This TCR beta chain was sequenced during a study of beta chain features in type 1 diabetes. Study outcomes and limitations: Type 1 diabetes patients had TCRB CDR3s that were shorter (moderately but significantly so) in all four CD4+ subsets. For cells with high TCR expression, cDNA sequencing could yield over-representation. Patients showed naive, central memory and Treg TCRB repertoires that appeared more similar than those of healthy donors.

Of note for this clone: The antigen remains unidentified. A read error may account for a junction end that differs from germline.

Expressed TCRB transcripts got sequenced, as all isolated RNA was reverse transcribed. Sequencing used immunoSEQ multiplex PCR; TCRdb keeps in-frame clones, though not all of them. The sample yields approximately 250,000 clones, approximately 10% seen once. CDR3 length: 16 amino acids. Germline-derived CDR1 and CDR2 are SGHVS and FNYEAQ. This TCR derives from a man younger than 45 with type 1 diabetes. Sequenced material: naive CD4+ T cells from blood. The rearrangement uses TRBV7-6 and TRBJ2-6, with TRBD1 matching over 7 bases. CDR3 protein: CASSSLTGSVANVLTF. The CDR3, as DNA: TGTGCCAGCAGCTCATTGACAGGGTCTGTGGCCAACGTCCTGACTTTC.